This paragraph covers one T cell receptor (beta chain) sequence. The CDR3 is 15 amino acids. Trimming removed 4 bases at V and 6 bases at J, with 19 bases between. The germline V gene encodes CDR1 SGHRS and CDR2 YFSETQ. This record comes from a study of blood T cell repertoires in COVID-19. Study-wide context: PBMCs, B-cell-depleted T cells, or T cells were the source of the cDNA or gDNA that made up the material.

Source study methods: Using reference gene primer amplification, nucleated cell counts were estimated. Clones were sequenced by immunoSEQ multiplex PCR, and TCRdb holds only the in-frame ones, with some missing. V and J calls and clone size are as listed in that table; D and trimming were resolved from the DNA. This table has around 100,000 clones, roughly 80% appearing once. The TCR originated in a woman aged 80 or over with active or convalescent COVID-19. The chain carries TRBV5-1 and TRBJ1-1; D perhaps matches TRBD1 (6 bases). Sequencing was carried out using peripheral blood. The CDR3 is CASSLSEGGLSEAFF. The CDR3 coding sequence is TGCGCCAGCAGCCTATCCGAGGGGGGGCTCTCTGAAGCTTTCTTT.